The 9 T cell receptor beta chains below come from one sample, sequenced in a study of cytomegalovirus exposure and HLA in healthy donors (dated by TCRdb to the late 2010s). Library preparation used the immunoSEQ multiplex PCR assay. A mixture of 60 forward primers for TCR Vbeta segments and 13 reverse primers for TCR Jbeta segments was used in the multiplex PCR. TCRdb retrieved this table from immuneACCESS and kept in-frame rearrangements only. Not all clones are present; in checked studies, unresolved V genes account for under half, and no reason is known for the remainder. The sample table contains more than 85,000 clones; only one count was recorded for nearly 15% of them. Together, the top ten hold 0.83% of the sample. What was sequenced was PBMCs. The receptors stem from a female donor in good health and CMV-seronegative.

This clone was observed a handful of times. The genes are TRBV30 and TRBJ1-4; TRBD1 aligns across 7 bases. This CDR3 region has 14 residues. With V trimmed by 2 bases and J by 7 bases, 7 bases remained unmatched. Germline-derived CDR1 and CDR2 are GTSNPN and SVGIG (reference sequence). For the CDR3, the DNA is TGTGCCTGGAGTCCCAGGGGGGTCGGTGAAAAACTGTTTTTT. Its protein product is CAWSPRGVGEKLFF.

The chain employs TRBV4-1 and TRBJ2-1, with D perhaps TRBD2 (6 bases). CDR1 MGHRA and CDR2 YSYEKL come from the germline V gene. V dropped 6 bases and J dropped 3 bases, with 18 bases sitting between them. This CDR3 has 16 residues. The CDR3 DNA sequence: TGCGCCAGCAGAGACCCCGGGAGTGGGGTCTACAATGAGCAGTTCTTC. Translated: CASRDPGSGVYNEQFF.

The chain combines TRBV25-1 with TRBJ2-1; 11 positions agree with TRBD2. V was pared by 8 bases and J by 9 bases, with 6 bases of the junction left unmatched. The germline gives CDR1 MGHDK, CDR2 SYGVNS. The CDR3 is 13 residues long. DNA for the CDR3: TGTGCCAGCGGAGGTAGCGGGAGGGCTGAGCAGTTCTTC. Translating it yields CASGGSGRAEQFF.

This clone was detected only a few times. As DNA, the CDR3 is TGTGCCAGCAGTACCTTCGGGCGGGAGGTCCAAGAGACCCAGTACTTC. Amino acids: CASSTFGREVQETQYF. This chain joins TRBV2 and TRBJ2-5, with 8 bases matching TRBD2. Germline assignment: CDR1 SNHLY and CDR2 FYNNEI. This CDR3 region has 16 residues. V trimming: 5 bases; J trimming: 1 base; junction bases outside the gene matches: 9. Filled out from reference TRBV2 and TRBJ2-5, the complete variable domain reads EPEVTQTPSHQVTQMGQEVILRCVPISNHLYFYWYRQILGQKVEFLVSFYNNEISEKSEIFDDQFSVERPDGSNFTLKIRSTKLEDSAMYFCASSTFGREVQETQYFGPGTRLLVL.

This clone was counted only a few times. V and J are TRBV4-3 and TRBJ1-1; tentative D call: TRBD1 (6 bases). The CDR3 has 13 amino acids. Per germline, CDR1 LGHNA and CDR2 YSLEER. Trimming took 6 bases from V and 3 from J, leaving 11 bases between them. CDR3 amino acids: CASSYRDDTEAFF. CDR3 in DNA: TGCGCCAGCAGTTACAGGGACGACACTGAAGCTTTCTTT.

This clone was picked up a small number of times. In DNA, the CDR3 is TGTGCCAGCAGCAAAAGCGGGGCGAACACCGGGGAGCTGTTTTTT. It specifies CASSKSGANTGELFF. This rearrangement joins TRBV5-4 to TRBJ2-2; TRBD2 aligns across 7 bases. CDR3 length: 15 residues. Germline CDR1 and CDR2: SGHNT and YYREEE (reference sequence). J was trimmed by 0 bases and V by 4 bases; bases with no gene match: 3.

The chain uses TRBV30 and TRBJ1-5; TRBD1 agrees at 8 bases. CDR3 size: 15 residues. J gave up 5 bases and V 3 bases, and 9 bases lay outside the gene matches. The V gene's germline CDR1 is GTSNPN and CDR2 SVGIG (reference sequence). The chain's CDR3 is CAWSSGQGRHQPQHF. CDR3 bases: TGTGCCTGGAGCAGCGGACAGGGTCGGCATCAGCCCCAGCATTTT.

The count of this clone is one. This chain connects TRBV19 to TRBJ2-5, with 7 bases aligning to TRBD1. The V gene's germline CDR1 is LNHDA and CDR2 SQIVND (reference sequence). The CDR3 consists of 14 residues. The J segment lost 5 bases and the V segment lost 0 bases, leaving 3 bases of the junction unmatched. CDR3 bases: TGTGCCAGTAGTATAGAAGGGGGCAGGGAGACCCAGTACTTC. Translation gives CASSIEGGRETQYF.

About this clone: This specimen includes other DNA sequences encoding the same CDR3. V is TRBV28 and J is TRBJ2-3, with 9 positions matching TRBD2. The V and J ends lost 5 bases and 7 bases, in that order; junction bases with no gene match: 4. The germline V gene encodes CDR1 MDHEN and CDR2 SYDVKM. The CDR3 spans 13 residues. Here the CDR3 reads CASSAGTSNTQYF. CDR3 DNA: TGTGCCAGCAGTGCCGGGACTAGCAATACGCAGTATTTT.